One sample yielded the 9 T cell receptor beta chains listed below, sequenced in a study of glioma-infiltrating T cells after dendritic cell vaccination. Some clones are missing from TCRdb's copy, which holds only in-frame ones; the method was immunoSEQ multiplex PCR. The sample lists about 73,000 clones, over 75% occurring once. The sequencing used blood, collected before dendritic cell vaccination. The receptors stem from a human donor with glioblastoma.

This sequence joins TRBV5-4 and TRBJ2-2, with 9 nucleotides matching TRBD2. Germline assignment: CDR1 SGHNT and CDR2 YYREEE (reference sequence). The junction had 10 bases not matched to a gene; V was cut back by 3 bases and J by 7 bases. The CDR3 length is 16 residues. The CDR3 DNA is TGTGCCAGCAGCTCGGCGCGGGGGGGCGGGAACGGGGAGCTGTTTTTT. This encodes CASSSARGGGNGELFF. Full variable domain (outside the CDR3, taken from reference TRBV5-4 and TRBJ2-2): ETGVTQSPTHLIKTRGQQVTLRCSSQSGHNTVSWYQQALGQGPQFIFQYYREEENGRGNFPPRFSGLQFPNYSSELNVNALELDDSALYLCASSSARGGGNGELFFGEGSRLTVL.

This chain uses TRBV30 with TRBJ1-6; D gene uncertain. Germline CDR1 GTSNPN, CDR2 SVGIG (reference sequence). The length of the CDR3 is 11 residues. V was trimmed by 0 bases and J by 10 bases, leaving 4 bases between them. The CDR3 nucleotides read TGTGCCTGGAGTGTCGTGTCACCCCTCCACTTT. Residues: CAWSVVSPLHF.

The chain carries TRBV7-2 and TRBJ2-4, with 7 bases fitting TRBD2. The germline V gene encodes CDR1 SGHTA and CDR2 FQGNSA. The CDR3 sequence is 17 residues long. The V segment lost 1 base and the J segment 3 bases; nucleotides outside the gene matches: 9. As DNA, the CDR3 is TGTGCCAGCAGCTTAGATCGAGGCGGGGGAGGCAAAAACATTCAGTACTTC. Its translation is CASSLDRGGGGKNIQYF.

The rearrangement uses TRBV6-5 and TRBJ2-5; 11 bases line up with TRBD2. Trimming took 4 bases from V and 2 from J; bases not matched to a gene: 3. Germline loops: CDR1 MNHEY, CDR2 SVGAGI. The CDR3 has 15 amino acids. CDR3 DNA sequence: TGTGCCAGCAGTTTCCTAGCGGGGGGACAAGAGACCCAGTACTTC. This sequence encodes CASSFLAGGQETQYF.

This clone occurred once. This chain links TRBV6-5 with TRBJ1-4; D is perhaps TRBD1 (5 bases). This CDR3 contains 14 residues. The V gene lost 5 bases and the J gene lost 12 bases, with 19 bases spanning the gap. Germline V lookup: CDR1 MNHEY, CDR2 SVGAGI. The CDR3 nucleotides read TGTGCCAGCAGTCCAGCCCAATTATCGGGGGAACTGTTTTTT. Translated: CASSPAQLSGELFF.

This clone has just a few counts. CDR3 protein: CASSSLGSGYEQYF. The CDR3 nucleotides read TGTGCCAGCAGCTCCCTTGGAAGCGGTTACGAGCAGTACTTC. The chain employs TRBV7-8 and TRBJ2-7; a possible D gene is TRBD2 (5 bases). This CDR3 is built from 14 residues. V was clipped by 4 bases and J by 4 bases, with 14 bases between them. Germline lookup yields CDR1 SGHVS and CDR2 FQNEAQ.

V and J are TRBV27 and TRBJ2-1; D not certain. The CDR3 contains 12 residues. Germline V gene sequence: CDR1 MNHEY, CDR2 SMNVEV (reference sequence). Trimming pared 5 bases from V and 7 bases from J, leaving 9 bases between. This chain's CDR3 is CASSRTLNEQFF. As DNA, the CDR3 is TGTGCCAGCAGTAGAACTTTAAATGAGCAGTTCTTC.

The chain joins TRBV12-5 to TRBJ2-6; possibly TRBD2 for D (6 bases). V was clipped by 3 bases and J by 3 bases, with 15 bases between them. This CDR3 has 17 residues. Looked up from germline, CDR1 is LGHNT and CDR2 is FRNRAP. In DNA, the CDR3 is TGTGCTAGTGGTTTCGGAGGGGTTGGTTATGGGGCCAACGTCCTGACTTTC. Protein sequence: CASGFGGVGYGANVLTF.

The genes are TRBV10-3 and TRBJ2-2; 7 positions match TRBD1. CDR1 and CDR2 from the germline V gene are ENHRY and SYGVKD. The CDR3 has 14 amino acids. V trimming: 4 bases; J trimming: 6 bases; junction bases outside the gene matches: 5. CDR3 loop: CAISANRGAGELFF. The CDR3 nucleotides read TGTGCCATCAGTGCCAACAGGGGAGCCGGGGAGCTGTTTTTT.